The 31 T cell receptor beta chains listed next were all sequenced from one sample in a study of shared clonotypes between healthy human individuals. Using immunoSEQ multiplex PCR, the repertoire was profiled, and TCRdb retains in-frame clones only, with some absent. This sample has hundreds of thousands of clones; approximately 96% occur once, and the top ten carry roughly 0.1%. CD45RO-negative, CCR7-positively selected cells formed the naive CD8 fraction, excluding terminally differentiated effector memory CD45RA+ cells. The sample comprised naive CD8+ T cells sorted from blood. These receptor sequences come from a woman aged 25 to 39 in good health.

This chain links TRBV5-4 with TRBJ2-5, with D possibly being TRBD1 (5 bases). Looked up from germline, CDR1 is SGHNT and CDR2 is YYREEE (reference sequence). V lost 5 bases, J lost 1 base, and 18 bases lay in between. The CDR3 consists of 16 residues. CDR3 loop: CASRPTIDSPQETQYF. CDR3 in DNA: TGTGCCAGCAGGCCGACCATCGACAGTCCCCAAGAGACCCAGTACTTC.

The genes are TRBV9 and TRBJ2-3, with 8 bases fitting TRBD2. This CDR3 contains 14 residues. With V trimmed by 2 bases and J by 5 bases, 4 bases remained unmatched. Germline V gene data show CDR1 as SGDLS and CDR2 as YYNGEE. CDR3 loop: CASSVRGAGDTQYF. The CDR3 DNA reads TGTGCCAGCAGCGTGCGGGGGGCGGGAGATACGCAGTATTTT.

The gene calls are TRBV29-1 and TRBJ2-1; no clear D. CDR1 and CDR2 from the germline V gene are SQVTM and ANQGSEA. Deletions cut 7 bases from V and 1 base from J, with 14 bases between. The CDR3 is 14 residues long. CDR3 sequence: CSGHPLGSYNEQFF. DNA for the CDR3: TGCAGCGGGCACCCCCTTGGGTCCTACAATGAGCAGTTCTTC.

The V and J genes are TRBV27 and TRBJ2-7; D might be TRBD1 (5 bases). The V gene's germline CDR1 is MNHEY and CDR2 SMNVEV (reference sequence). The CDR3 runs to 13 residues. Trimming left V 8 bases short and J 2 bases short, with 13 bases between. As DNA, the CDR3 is TGTGCCAGCTCTTTCACAGGCCCCTACGAGCAGTACTTC. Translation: CASSFTGPYEQYF.

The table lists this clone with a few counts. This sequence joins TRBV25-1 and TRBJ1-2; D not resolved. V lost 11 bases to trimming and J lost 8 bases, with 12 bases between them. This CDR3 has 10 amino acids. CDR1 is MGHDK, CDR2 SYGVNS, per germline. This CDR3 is CAAGPDGYTF. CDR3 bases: TGTGCCGCAGGACCGGACGGCTACACCTTC.

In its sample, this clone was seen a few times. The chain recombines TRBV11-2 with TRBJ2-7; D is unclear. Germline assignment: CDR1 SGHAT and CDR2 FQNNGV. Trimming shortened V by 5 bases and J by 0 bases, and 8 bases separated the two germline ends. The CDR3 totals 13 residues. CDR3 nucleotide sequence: TGTGCCAGCAGCCCCCCGGACTCCTACGAGCAGTACTTC. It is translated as CASSPPDSYEQYF.

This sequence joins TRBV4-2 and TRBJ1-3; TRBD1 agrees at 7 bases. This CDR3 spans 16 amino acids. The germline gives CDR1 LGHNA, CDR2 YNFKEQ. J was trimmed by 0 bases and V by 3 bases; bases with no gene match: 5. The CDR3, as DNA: TGTGCCAGCAGCCATACAGGGGTTTCCTCTGGAAACACCATATATTTT. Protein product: CASSHTGVSSGNTIYF.

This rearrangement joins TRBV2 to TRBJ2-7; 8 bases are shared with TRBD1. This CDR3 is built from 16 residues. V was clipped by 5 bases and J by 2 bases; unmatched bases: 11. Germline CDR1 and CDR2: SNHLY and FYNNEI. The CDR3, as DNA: TGTGCCAGCAGTATTCCCGACAGGGGAGGTCCCTACGAGCAGTACTTC. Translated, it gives CASSIPDRGGPYEQYF.

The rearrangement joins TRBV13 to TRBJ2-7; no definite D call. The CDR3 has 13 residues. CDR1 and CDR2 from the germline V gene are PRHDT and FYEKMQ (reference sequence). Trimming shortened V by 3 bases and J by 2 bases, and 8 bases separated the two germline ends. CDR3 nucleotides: TGTGCCAGCAGCTTGAACAGCGCCTACGAGCAGTACTTC. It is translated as CASSLNSAYEQYF.

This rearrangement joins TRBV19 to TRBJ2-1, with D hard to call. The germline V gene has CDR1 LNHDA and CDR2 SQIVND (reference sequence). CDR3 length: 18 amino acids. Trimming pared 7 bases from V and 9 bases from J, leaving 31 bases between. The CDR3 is CASTPYPGLLTMFGEQFF. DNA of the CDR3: TGTGCCAGTACCCCTTACCCAGGCCTCCTCACTATGTTCGGTGAGCAGTTCTTC. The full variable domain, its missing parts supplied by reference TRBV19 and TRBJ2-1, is DGGITQSPKYLFRKEGQNVTLSCEQNLNHDAMYWYRQDPGQGLRLIYYSQIVNDFQKGDIAEGYSVSREKKESFPLTVTSAQKNPTAFYLCASTPYPGLLTMFGEQFFGPGTRLTVL.

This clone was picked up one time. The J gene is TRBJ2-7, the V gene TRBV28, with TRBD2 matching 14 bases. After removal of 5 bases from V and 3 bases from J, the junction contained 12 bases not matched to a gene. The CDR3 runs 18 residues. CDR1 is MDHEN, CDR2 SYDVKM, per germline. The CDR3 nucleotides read TGTGCCAGCAGTCTAACCCGACTAGCGGGAGGGCCGGGCTACGAGCAGTACTTC. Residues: CASSLTRLAGGPGYEQYF.

The CDR3 DNA sequence: TGTGCCAGCTTCGTAAGGACTCCTTCCTACGAGCAGTACTTC. This gives the protein CASFVRTPSYEQYF. This chain connects TRBV2 to TRBJ2-7; a weak D match, TRBD2 (5 bases). Trimming stripped 8 bases from V and 1 base from J, with 15 bases between. Germline CDR1 and CDR2: SNHLY and FYNNEI. The length of the CDR3 is 14 residues.

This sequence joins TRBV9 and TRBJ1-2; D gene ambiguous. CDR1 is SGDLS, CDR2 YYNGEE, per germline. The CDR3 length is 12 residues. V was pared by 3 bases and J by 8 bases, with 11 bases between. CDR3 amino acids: CASSGGGMGYTF. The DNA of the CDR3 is TGTGCCAGCAGCGGAGGAGGTATGGGCTACACCTTC.

Here the CDR3 reads CATGLAGGLGTDTQYF. In nucleotides, the CDR3 is TGTGCCACCGGACTAGCGGGAGGCTTGGGCACAGATACGCAGTATTTT. This rearrangement joins TRBV15 to TRBJ2-3, with 14 bases lining up with TRBD2. Trimming cost V 8 bases and J 1 base; bases outside gene matches: 5. The length of the CDR3 is 16 residues. Germline CDR1 LNHNV, CDR2 YYDKDF (reference sequence).

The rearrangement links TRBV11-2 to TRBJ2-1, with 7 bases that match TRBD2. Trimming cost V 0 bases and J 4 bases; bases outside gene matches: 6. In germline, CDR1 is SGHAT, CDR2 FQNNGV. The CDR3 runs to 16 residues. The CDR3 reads CASSLEPGAGYNEQFF. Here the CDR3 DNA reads TGTGCCAGCAGCTTAGAACCGGGAGCGGGATACAATGAGCAGTTCTTC.

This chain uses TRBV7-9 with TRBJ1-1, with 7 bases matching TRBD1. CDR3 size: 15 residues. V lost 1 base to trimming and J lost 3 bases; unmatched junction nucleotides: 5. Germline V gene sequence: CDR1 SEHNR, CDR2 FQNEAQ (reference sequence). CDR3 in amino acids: CASSLGFRGHTEAFF. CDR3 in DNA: TGTGCCAGCAGCTTAGGATTTAGGGGGCACACTGAAGCTTTCTTT.

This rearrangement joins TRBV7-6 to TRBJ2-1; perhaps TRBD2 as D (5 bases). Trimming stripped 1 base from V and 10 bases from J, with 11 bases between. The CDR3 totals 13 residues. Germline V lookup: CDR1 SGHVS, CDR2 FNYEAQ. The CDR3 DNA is TGTGCCAGCAGCTTAGGAGGCGGGTGGGAGCAGTTCTTC. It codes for CASSLGGGWEQFF. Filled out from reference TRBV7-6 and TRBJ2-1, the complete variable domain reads GAGVSQSPRYKVTKRGQDVALRCDPISGHVSLYWYRQALGQGPEFLTYFNYEAQQDKSGLPNDRFSAERPEGSISTLTIQRTEQRDSAMYRCASSLGGGWEQFFGPGTRLTVL.

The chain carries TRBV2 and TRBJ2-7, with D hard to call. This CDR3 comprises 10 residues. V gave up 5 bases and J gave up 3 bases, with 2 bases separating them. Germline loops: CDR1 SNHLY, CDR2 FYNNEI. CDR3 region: CASSIYEQYF. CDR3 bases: TGTGCCAGCAGTATCTACGAGCAGTACTTC. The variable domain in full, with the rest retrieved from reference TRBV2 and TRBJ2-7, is EPEVTQTPSHQVTQMGQEVILRCVPISNHLYFYWYRQILGQKVEFLVSFYNNEISEKSEIFDDQFSVERPDGSNFTLKIRSTKLEDSAMYFCASSIYEQYFGPGTRLTVT.

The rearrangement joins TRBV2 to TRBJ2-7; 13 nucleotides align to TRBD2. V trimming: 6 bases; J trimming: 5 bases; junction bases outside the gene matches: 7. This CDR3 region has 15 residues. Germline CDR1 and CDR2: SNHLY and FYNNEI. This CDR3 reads CASSQHGLAGDEQYF. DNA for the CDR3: TGTGCCAGCAGCCAACATGGACTAGCGGGAGACGAGCAGTACTTC.

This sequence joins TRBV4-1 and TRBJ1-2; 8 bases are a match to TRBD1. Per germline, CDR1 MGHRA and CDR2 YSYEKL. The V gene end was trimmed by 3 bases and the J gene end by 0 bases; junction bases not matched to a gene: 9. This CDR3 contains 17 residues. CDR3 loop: CASSQGTGPLANYGYTF. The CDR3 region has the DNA TGCGCCAGCAGCCAGGGGACAGGCCCGTTAGCTAACTATGGCTACACCTTC.

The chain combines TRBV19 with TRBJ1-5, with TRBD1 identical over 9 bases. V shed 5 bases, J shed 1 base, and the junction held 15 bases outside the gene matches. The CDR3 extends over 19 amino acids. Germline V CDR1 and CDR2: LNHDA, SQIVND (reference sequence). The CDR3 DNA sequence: TGTGCCAGTAGTTTCGCCTTCCGGGACAGGGTAATAAGCAATCAGCCCCAGCATTTT. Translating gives CASSFAFRDRVISNQPQHF.

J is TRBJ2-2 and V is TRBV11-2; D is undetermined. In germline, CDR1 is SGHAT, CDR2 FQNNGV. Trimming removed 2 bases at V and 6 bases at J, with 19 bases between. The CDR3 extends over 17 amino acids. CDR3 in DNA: TGTGCCAGCAGCTTATCTCCGGCGATCAGTCCTGCCGGGGAGCTGTTTTTT. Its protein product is CASSLSPAISPAGELFF.

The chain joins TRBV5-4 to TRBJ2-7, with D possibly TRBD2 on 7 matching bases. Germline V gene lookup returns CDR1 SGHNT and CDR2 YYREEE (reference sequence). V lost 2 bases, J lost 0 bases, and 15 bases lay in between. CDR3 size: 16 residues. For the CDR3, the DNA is TGTGCCAGCAGCTTCGGGGGGACATCAAGCTCCTACGAGCAGTACTTC. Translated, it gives CASSFGGTSSSYEQYF.

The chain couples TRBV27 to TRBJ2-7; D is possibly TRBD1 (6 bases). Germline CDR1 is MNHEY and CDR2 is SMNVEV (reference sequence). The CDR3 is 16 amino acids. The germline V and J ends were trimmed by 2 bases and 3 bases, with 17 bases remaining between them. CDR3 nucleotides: TGTGCCAGCAGTTTACAGGGGACGTTCTTCGGCTACGAGCAGTACTTC. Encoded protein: CASSLQGTFFGYEQYF.

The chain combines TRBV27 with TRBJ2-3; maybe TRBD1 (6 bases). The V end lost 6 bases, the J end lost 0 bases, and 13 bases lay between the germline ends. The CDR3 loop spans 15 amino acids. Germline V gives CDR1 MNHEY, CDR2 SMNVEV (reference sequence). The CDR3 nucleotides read TGTGCCAGCAGGGCTTCAGGGGCTAGCACAGATACGCAGTATTTT. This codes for CASRASGASTDTQYF.

The CDR3 loop reads CASRGTESYGYTF. In DNA, the CDR3 is TGTGCCAGCAGAGGGACGGAGTCCTATGGCTACACCTTC. The chain links TRBV2 to TRBJ1-2; D is perhaps TRBD1 (5 bases). Trimming pared 6 bases from V and 4 bases from J, leaving 12 bases between. The CDR3 length is 13 residues. The germline CDR1 and CDR2 sequences are SNHLY and FYNNEI.

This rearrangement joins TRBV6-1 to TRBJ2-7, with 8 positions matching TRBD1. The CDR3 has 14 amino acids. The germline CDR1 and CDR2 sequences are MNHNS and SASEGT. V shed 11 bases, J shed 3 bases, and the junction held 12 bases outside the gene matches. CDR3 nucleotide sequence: TGTGCCGGGTCTGGGACAGGAAAAGGCTACGAGCAGTACTTC. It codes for CAGSGTGKGYEQYF.

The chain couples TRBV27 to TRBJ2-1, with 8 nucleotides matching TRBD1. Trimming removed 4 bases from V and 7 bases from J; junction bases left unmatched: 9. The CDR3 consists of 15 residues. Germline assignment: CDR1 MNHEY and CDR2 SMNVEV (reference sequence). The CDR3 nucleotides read TGTGCCAGCAGTTCAAGTTCAGGGGGCGGGAATGAGCAGTTCTTC. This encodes CASSSSSGGGNEQFF.

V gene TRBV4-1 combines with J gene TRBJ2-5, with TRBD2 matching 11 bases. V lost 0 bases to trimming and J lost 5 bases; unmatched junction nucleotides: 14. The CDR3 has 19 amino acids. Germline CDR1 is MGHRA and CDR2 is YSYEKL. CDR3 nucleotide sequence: TGCGCCAGCAGCCAAGATCTTCAGGAGTTACTAGCGGGAGACGAGACCCAGTACTTC. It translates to CASSQDLQELLAGDETQYF.

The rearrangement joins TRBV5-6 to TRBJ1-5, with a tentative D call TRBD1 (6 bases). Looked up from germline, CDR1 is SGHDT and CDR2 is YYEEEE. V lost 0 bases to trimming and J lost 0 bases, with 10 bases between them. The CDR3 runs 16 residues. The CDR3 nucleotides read TGTGCCAGCAGCTTGGGAGGGGGTTATAGCAATCAGCCCCAGCATTTT. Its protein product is CASSLGGGYSNQPQHF.

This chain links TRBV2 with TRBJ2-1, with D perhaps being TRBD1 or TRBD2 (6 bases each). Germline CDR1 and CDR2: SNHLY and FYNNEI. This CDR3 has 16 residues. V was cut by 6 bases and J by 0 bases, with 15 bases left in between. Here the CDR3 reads CASRGGGKSSYNEQFF. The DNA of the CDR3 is TGTGCCAGCAGGGGGGGCGGGAAGAGCTCCTACAATGAGCAGTTCTTC.